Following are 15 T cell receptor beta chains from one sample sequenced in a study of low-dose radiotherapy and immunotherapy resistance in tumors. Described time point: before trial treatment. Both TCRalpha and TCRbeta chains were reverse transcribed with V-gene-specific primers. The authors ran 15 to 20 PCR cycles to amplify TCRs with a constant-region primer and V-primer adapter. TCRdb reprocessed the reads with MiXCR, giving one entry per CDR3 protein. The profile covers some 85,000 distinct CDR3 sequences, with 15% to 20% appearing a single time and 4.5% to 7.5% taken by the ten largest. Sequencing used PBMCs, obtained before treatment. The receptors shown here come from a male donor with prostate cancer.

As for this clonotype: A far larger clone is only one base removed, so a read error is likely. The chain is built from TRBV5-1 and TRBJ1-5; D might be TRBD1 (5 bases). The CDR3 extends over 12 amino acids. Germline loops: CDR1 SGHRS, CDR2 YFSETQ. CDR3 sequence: CDSSLIDQPQHF. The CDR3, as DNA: TGTGACAGCAGCCTAATTGATCAGCCCCAGCATTTT.

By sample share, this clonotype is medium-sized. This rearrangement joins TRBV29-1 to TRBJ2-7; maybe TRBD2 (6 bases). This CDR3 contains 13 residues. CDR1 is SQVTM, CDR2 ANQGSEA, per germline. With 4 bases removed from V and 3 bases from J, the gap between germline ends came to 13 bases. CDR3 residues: CSVGGDSGYEQYF. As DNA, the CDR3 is TGCAGCGTTGGAGGAGATAGCGGCTACGAGCAGTACTTC.

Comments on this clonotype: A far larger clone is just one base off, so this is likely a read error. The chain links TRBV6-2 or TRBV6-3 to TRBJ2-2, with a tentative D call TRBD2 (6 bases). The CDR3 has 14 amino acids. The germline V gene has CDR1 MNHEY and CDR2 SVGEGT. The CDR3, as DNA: TGTGCCAGCAACCCTAGCGTCGGCACCGGGGAGCCGTTTTTT. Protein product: CASNPSVGTGEPFF.

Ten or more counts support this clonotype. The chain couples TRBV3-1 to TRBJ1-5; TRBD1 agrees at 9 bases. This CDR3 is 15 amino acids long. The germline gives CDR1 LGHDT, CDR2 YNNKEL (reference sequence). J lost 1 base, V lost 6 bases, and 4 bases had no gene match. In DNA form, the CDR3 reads TGTGCCAGCAGTGTGGGACAGGGCAGCAATCAGCCCCAGCATTTT. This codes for CASSVGQGSNQPQHF.

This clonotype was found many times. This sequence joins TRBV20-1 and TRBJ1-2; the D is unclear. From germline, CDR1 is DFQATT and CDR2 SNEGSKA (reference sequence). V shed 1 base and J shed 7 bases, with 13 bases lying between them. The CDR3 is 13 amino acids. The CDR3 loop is CSARVEGSRGYTF. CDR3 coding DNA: TGCAGTGCTAGAGTGGAGGGCTCCCGTGGCTACACCTTC.

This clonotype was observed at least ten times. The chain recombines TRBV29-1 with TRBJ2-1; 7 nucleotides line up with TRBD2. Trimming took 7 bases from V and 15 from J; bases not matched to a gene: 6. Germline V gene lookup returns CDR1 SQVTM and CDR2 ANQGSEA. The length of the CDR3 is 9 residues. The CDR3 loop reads CSGGRESFF. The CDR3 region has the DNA TGCAGCGGAGGGCGGGAGTCGTTCTTC.

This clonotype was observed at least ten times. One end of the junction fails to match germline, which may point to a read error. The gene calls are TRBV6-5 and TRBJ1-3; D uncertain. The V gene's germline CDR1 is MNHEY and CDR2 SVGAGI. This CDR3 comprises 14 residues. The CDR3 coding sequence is TGTGCCAGCAGTCTGGGCATCTCTGTAAACACCATATATTTT. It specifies CASSLGISVNTIYF.

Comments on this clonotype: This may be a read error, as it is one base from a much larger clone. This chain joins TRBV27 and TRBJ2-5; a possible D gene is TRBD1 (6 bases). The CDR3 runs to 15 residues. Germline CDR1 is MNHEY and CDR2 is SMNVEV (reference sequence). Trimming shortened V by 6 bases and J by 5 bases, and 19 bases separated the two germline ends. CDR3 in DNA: TGTGCCAGCAGCCAATTTACACAGGGTTTGGAGACCCAGTACTTC. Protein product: CASSQFTQGLETQYF.

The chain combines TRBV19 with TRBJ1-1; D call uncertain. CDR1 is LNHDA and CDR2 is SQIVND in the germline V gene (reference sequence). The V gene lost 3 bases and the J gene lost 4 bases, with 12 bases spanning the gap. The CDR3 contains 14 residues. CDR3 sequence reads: CASSMGRVGTEAFF. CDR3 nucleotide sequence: TGTGCCAGTAGTATGGGGAGAGTCGGCACTGAAGCTTTCTTT.

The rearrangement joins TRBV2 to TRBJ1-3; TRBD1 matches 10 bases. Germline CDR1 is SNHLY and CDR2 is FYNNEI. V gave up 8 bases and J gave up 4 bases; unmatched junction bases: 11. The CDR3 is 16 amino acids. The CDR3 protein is CASAGDRGSSGNTIYF. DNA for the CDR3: TGTGCCAGCGCGGGGGACAGGGGAAGTTCGGGAAACACCATATATTTT. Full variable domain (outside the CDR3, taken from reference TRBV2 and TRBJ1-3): EPEVTQTPSHQVTQMGQEVILRCVPISNHLYFYWYRQILGQKVEFLVSFYNNEISEKSEIFDDQFSVERPDGSNFTLKIRSTKLEDSAMYFCASAGDRGSSGNTIYFGEGSWLTVV.

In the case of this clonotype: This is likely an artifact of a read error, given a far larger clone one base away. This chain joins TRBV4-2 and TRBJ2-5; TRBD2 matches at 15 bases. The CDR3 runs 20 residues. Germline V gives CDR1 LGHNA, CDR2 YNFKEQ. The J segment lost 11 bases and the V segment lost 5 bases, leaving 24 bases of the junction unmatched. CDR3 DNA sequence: TGTGCCAGCAGCAAACGGACTAGCGGGGGGGGAAGGAACTCCTACAATGAGCAGTACTTC. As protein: CASSKRTSGGGRNSYNEQYF.

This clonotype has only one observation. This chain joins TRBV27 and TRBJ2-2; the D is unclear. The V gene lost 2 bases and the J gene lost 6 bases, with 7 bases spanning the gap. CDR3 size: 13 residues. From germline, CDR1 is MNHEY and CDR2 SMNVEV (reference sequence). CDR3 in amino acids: CASSLRVSGELFF. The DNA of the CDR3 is TGTGCCAGCAGTTTAAGGGTTTCCGGGGAGCTGTTTTTT.

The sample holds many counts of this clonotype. CDR3 loop: CAWREGRLLFREKLFF. The CDR3 DNA reads as TGTGCCTGGAGAGAGGGGAGATTGTTGTTTCGTGAAAAACTGTTTTTT. J is TRBJ1-4 and V is TRBV30, with D possibly being TRBD1 (5 bases). Germline V gene lookup returns CDR1 GTSNPN and CDR2 SVGIG (reference sequence). V lost 3 bases to trimming and J lost 7 bases, with 21 bases between them. This CDR3 contains 16 residues.

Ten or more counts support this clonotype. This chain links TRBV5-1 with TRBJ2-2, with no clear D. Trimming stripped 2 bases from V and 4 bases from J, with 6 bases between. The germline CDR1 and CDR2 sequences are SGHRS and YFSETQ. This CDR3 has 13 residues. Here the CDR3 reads CASSLAPTGELFF. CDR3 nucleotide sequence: TGCGCCAGCAGCTTAGCTCCCACCGGGGAGCTGTTTTTT.

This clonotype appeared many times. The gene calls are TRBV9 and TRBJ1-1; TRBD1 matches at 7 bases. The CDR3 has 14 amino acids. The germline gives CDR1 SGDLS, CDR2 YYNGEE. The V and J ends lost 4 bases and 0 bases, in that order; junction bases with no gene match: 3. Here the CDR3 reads CASSWGTVNTEAFF. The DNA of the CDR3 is TGTGCCAGCAGCTGGGGGACAGTGAACACTGAAGCTTTCTTT.